This TCR beta chain appears in the sequencing data of a study of patients and donors after allogeneic stem cell transplantation (TCRdb year 2020). As for this clonotype: It lacks a known antigen. Base qualities are missing; no much larger clone stands one base away.

The junction shows trimming of 3 bases on V and 4 bases on J, plus 18 bases between the germline ends. The CDR3 sequence holds 17 residues, the cysteine and phenylalanine included. The read is trimmed to its CDR3 DNA, 51 bases read in frame from base 1. The germline V gene gives CDR1 as SGHVS and CDR2 as FNYEAQ. Libraries were prepared through RT-PCR. The reads were generated on a NextSeq 550. In TCRdb, the public reads were trimmed at Q25 with fastp and aligned with MiXCR, with productive beta chains retained. Duplicate CDR3 protein sequences are folded into a single record with the most common DNA and genes. The sample has 400,000 to 500,000 distinct CDR3 sequences on record, 16% of them singletons. The biggest ten clones account for less than 8% of the sample.

Sequencing was done on a sample of blood, either unsorted or a sorted T cell fraction (not recorded which). This clonotype was sampled from a human donor who was either an allogeneic HSCT recipient or a stem cell or donor lymphocyte infusion donor (not recorded which). It is not recorded whose cells these are; they may come from a transplant donor. Recombination linked TRBV7-6 to TRBJ2-2, with a tentative D gene TRBD2 over 6 matching bases. The CDR3 has the sequence CASSFTTAGLGTGELFF. Here is the DNA: TGTGCCAGCAGCTTCACCACGGCGGGACTGGGCACCGGGGAGCTGTTTTTT.